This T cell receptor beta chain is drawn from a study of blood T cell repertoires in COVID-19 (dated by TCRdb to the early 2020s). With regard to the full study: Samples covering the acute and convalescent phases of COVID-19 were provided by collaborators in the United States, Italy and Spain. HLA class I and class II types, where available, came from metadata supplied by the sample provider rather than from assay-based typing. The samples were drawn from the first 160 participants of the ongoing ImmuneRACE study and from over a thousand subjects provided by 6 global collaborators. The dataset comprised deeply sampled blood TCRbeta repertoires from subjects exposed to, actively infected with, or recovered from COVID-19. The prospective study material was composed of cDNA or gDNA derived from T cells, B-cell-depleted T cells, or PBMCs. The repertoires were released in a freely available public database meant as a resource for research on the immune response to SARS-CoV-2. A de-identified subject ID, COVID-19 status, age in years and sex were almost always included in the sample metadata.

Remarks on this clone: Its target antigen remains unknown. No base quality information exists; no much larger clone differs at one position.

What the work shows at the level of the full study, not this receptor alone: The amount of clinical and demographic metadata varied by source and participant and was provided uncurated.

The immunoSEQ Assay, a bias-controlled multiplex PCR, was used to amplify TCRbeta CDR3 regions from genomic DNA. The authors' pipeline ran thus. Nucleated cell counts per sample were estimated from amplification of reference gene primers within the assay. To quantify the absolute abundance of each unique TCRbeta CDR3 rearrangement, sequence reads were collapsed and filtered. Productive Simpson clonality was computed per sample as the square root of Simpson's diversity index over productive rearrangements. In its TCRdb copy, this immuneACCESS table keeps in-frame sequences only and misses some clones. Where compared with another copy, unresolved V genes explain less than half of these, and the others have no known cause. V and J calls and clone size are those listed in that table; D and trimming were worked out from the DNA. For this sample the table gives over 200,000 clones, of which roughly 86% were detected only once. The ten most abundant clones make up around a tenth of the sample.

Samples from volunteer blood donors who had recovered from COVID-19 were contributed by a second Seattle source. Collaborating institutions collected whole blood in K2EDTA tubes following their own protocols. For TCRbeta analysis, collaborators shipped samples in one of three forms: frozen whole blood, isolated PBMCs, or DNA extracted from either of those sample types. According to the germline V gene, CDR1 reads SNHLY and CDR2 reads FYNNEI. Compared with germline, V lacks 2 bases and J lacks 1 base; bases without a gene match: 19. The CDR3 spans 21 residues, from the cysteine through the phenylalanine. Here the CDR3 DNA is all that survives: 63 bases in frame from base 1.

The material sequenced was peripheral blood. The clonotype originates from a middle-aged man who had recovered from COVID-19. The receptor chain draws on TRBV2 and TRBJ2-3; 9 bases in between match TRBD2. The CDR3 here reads CASSEINDPRGREGRTDTQYF. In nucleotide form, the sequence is TGTGCCAGCAGTGAAATCAATGATCCCCGGGGGCGGGAGGGCCGCACAGATACGCAGTATTTT.